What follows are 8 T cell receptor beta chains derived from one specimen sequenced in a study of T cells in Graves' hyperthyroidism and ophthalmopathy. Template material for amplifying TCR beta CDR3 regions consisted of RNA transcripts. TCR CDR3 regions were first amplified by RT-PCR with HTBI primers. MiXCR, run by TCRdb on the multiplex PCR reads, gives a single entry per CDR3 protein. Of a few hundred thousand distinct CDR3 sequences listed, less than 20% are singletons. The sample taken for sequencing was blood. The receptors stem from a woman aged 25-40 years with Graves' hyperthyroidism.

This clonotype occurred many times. The CDR3 loop reads CASSLRVGSKNIQYF. CDR3 in DNA: TGTGCCAGCAGCTTAAGAGTGGGGTCCAAAAACATTCAGTACTTC. The rearrangement links TRBV11-2 to TRBJ2-4; D call uncertain. The germline V gene has CDR1 SGHAT and CDR2 FQNNGV. Trimming left V 2 bases short and J 2 bases short, with 10 bases between. The CDR3 extends over 15 amino acids.

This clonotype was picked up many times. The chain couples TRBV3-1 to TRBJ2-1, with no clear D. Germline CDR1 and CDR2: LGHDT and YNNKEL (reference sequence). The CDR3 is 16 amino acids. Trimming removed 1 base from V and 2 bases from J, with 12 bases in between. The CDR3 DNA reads TGTGCCAGCAGCCAAGCGTGGTTAGATCCCTACAATGAGCAGTTCTTC. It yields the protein CASSQAWLDPYNEQFF.

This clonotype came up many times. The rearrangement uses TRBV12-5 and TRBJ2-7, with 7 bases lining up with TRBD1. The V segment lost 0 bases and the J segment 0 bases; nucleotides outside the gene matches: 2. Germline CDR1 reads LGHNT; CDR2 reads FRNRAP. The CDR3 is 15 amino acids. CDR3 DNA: TGTGCTAGTGGTTTGGTACACAGGGGCTCCTACGAGCAGTACTTC. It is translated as CASGLVHRGSYEQYF.

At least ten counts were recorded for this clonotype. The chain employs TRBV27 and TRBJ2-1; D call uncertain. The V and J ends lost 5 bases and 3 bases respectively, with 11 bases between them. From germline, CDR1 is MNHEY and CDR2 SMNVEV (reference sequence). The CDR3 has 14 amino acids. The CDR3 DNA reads TGTGCCAGCAGTCCCAGCCTAGGCTACAATGAGCAGTTCTTC. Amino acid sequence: CASSPSLGYNEQFF.

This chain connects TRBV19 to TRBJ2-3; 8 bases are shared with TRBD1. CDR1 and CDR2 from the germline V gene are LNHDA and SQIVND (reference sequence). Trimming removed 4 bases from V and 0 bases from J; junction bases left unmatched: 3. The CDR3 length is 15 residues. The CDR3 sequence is CASSRRTGSTDTQYF. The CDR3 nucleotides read TGTGCCAGTAGTAGAAGGACAGGGAGCACAGATACGCAGTATTTT. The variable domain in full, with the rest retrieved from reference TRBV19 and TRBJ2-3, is DGGITQSPKYLFRKEGQNVTLSCEQNLNHDAMYWYRQDPGQGLRLIYYSQIVNDFQKGDIAEGYSVSREKKESFPLTVTSAQKNPTAFYLCASSRRTGSTDTQYFGPGTRLTVL.

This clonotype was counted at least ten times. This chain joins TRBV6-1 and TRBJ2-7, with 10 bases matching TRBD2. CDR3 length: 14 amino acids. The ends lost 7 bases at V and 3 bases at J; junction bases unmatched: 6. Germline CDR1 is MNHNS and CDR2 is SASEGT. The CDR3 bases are TGTGCCAGCAACACCGGGACTAGCGACTACGAGCAGTACTTC. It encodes CASNTGTSDYEQYF.

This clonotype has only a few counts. The CDR3 loop reads CSASRGSYGYTF. The DNA for the CDR3 is TGCAGTGCCTCACGCGGAAGCTATGGCTACACCTTC. This chain joins TRBV20-1 and TRBJ1-2; D remains ambiguous. CDR3 length: 12 residues. Germline assignment: CDR1 DFQATT and CDR2 SNEGSKA (reference sequence). V was trimmed by 6 bases and J by 4 bases, leaving 12 bases between them.

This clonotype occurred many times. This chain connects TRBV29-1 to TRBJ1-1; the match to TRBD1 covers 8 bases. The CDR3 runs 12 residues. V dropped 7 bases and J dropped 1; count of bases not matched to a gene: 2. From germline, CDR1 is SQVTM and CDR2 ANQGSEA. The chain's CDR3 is CSGGQGNTEAFF. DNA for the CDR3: TGCAGCGGCGGACAGGGGAACACTGAAGCTTTCTTT.